The 27 T cell receptor beta chains in this list originate from one sample, sequenced in a study of blood T cell repertoires in COVID-19. Clones were read by immunoSEQ multiplex PCR, and TCRdb kept only the in-frame ones, dropping some. The sample has more than 300,000 clones; around 87% are singletons. Sequenced: PBMCs or T cells enriched from blood (not recorded which). The receptors come from a middle-aged man in a cohort exposed to, infected with or recovered from COVID-19 (not recorded which).

The J gene is TRBJ2-5, the V gene TRBV10-1, with 8 positions matching TRBD1. With V trimmed by 0 bases and J by 5 bases, 5 bases remained unmatched. CDR3 length: 15 amino acids. Germline lookup yields CDR1 WNHNN and CDR2 SYGVQD (reference sequence). In DNA form, the CDR3 reads TGCGCCAGCAGTGAGTCCGCAGGGGGCGCGGAGACCCAGTACTTC. Translation: CASSESAGGAETQYF.

The chain combines TRBV6-5 with TRBJ1-2; 11 nucleotides agree with TRBD1. The CDR3 covers 14 residues. The germline gives CDR1 MNHEY, CDR2 SVGAGI. J lost 4 bases, V lost 6 bases, and 4 bases had no gene match. In DNA form, the CDR3 reads TGTGCCAGCAGCCGGGACAGGGGGAGCTATGGCTACACCTTC. Protein sequence: CASSRDRGSYGYTF.

The chain joins TRBV25-1 to TRBJ2-7; TRBD2 matches at 13 bases. V lost 6 bases and J lost 6; bases outside the gene matches: 2. Germline CDR1 and CDR2: MGHDK and SYGVNS. This CDR3 is built from 13 residues. CDR3 amino acids: CASRLAGGSEQYF. Here the CDR3 DNA reads TGTGCCAGCAGACTAGCGGGAGGGAGCGAGCAGTACTTC.

In the case of this clone: The sample holds other DNA sequences that translate to the same CDR3. This chain joins TRBV5-5 and TRBJ1-5; 9 bases line up with TRBD1. J gave up 4 bases and V 4 bases, and 6 bases lay outside the gene matches. Germline V gene data show CDR1 as SGHKS and CDR2 as YYEKEE (reference sequence). The CDR3 contains 15 residues. CDR3 protein: CASSLGGTGNQPQHF. The CDR3 bases are TGTGCCAGCAGCCTTGGAGGGACAGGGAATCAGCCCCAGCATTTT.

The chain uses TRBV2 and TRBJ2-5; TRBD2 aligns across 12 bases. CDR1 is SNHLY, CDR2 FYNNEI, per germline. Trimming cost V 7 bases and J 4 bases; bases outside gene matches: 1. There are 13 residues in the CDR3. CDR3 bases: TGTGCCAGCAAGGGACTAGCGGGAGAGACCCAGTACTTC. Protein: CASKGLAGETQYF.

The chain uses TRBV6-4 and TRBJ2-5; perhaps TRBD2 as D (5 bases). Trimming shortened V by 3 bases and J by 0 bases, and 14 bases separated the two germline ends. This CDR3 has 16 amino acids. The germline V gene encodes CDR1 MRHNA and CDR2 SNTAGT. CDR3 region: CASSEYETGNQETQYF. As DNA, the CDR3 is TGTGCCAGCAGTGAATACGAGACGGGGAACCAAGAGACCCAGTACTTC.

The chain is built from TRBV7-3 and TRBJ1-3, with a weak D call TRBD1 (5 bases). The CDR3 has 14 amino acids. Trimming cost V 4 bases and J 4 bases, with 11 bases left between them. Germline CDR1 and CDR2: SGHTA and FQGTGA. CDR3 coding DNA: TGTGCCAGCAGCTCGGGGGGTTTCGGAAACACCATATATTTT. Translation gives CASSSGGFGNTIYF. Looking up the rest from reference TRBV7-3 and TRBJ1-3 gives the full variable domain: GAGVSQTPSNKVTEKGKYVELRCDPISGHTALYWYRQSLGQGPEFLIYFQGTGAADDSGLPNDRFFAVRPEGSVSTLKIQRTERGDSAVYLCASSSGGFGNTIYFGEGSWLTVV.

This sequence joins TRBV18 and TRBJ2-7; maybe TRBD2 (6 bases). The V end was cut by 4 bases, the J end by 5 bases, with 12 bases between. Germline V gene sequence: CDR1 KGHSH, CDR2 LQKENI. The CDR3 loop spans 13 amino acids. The CDR3 is CASSRQGGDEQYF. CDR3 nucleotide sequence: TGTGCCAGCTCACGCCAAGGCGGGGACGAGCAGTACTTC. Looking up the rest from reference TRBV18 and TRBJ2-7 gives the full variable domain: NAGVMQNPRHLVRRRGQEARLRCSPMKGHSHVYWYRQLPEEGLKFMVYLQKENIIDESGMPKERFSAEFPKEGPSILRIQQVVRGDSAAYFCASSRQGGDEQYFGPGTRLTVT.

V and J are TRBV5-3 and TRBJ2-7; unclear D gene. TRBV5-3 belongs to the ORF category, with a function that is uncertain. There are 14 residues in the CDR3. V was trimmed by 0 bases and J by 0 bases, leaving 7 bases between them. The CDR3, as DNA: TGTGCCAGAAGCTTGGGTCGCGTCTCCTACGAGCAGTACTTC. This gives the protein CARSLGRVSYEQYF.

The chain links TRBV21-1 to TRBJ2-4; TRBD1 is the table's D call, not checked against the DNA. TRBV21-1 is a pseudogene. The CDR3 has 17 residues. The CDR3 DNA reads as TGTGCCAGCAGCTACTGGACAGGGGATCCAGCCAAAAACATTCAGTACTTC. It codes for CASSYWTGDPAKNIQYF.

This chain joins TRBV24-1 and TRBJ2-1; 10 nucleotides agree with TRBD2. Germline V gene data show CDR1 as KGHDR and CDR2 as SFDVKD. After removal of 0 bases from V and 6 bases from J, the junction contained 4 bases not matched to a gene. CDR3 length: 16 amino acids. This CDR3 reads CATSDLGTSAPNEQFF. CDR3 sequence (DNA): TGTGCCACCAGTGATTTGGGGACTAGCGCCCCCAATGAGCAGTTCTTC.

The V call is TRBV27, the J call TRBJ1-2; D possibly corresponds to TRBD1 (6 bases). V shed 5 bases and J shed 4 bases, with 14 bases lying between them. Germline lookup yields CDR1 MNHEY and CDR2 SMNVEV (reference sequence). The CDR3 runs 14 residues. DNA for the CDR3: TGTGCCAGCAGTACCACACGACAGGTCTATGGCTACACCTTC. This encodes CASSTTRQVYGYTF.

In its sample, this clone was seen once. The J gene is TRBJ2-5, the V gene TRBV6-6; 8 positions match TRBD2. Germline CDR1 reads MNHNY; CDR2 reads SVGAGI (reference sequence). The CDR3 extends over 16 amino acids. Germline trimming cut 6 bases from V and 4 bases from J; bases unmatched to any gene: 13. In DNA form, the CDR3 reads TGTGCCAGCAGGCCCCCCGGGACTAGGGGAGGAGAGACCCAGTACTTC. Translation gives CASRPPGTRGGETQYF.

This chain links TRBV27 with TRBJ1-2; 7 bases agree with TRBD1. In germline, CDR1 is MNHEY, CDR2 SMNVEV (reference sequence). This CDR3 comprises 13 residues. With V trimmed by 5 bases and J by 8 bases, 8 bases remained unmatched. CDR3 bases: TGTGCCAGCAGTATGACAGGGATTGTAGGCTACACCTTC. Its translation is CASSMTGIVGYTF.

V usage is TRBV2 and J usage is TRBJ2-7; 7 bases are shared with TRBD1. This CDR3 comprises 13 residues. The junction had 4 bases not matched to a gene; V was cut back by 6 bases and J by 2 bases. Germline CDR1 and CDR2: SNHLY and FYNNEI. This chain's CDR3 is CASRAGTAYEQYF. In nucleotides, the CDR3 is TGTGCCAGCAGGGCCGGGACAGCCTACGAGCAGTACTTC.

The chain's CDR3 is CASSLTASSYEQYF. CDR3 bases: TGTGCCAGCAGCTTAACCGCTAGCTCCTACGAGCAGTACTTC. The chain joins TRBV7-3 to TRBJ2-7; D unresolved. Trimming left V 0 bases short and J 0 bases short, with 6 bases between. CDR3 length equals 14 residues. Looked up from germline, CDR1 is SGHTA and CDR2 is FQGTGA. The full variable domain, its missing parts supplied by reference TRBV7-3 and TRBJ2-7, is GAGVSQTPSNKVTEKGKYVELRCDPISGHTALYWYRQSLGQGPEFLIYFQGTGAADDSGLPNDRFFAVRPEGSVSTLKIQRTERGDSAVYLCASSLTASSYEQYFGPGTRLTVT.

The chain employs TRBV10-3 and TRBJ2-1; 9 bases map to TRBD1. Germline-derived CDR1 and CDR2 are ENHRY and SYGVKD. The CDR3 contains 15 residues. J gave up 6 bases and V 6 bases, and 9 bases lay outside the gene matches. CDR3 sequence reads: CAIRHPGQGGNEQFF. CDR3 coding DNA: TGTGCCATCAGACACCCGGGACAGGGTGGCAATGAGCAGTTCTTC.

This clone was observed once. V is TRBV15 and J is TRBJ2-3; 8 bases agree with TRBD2. The V gene's germline CDR1 is LNHNV and CDR2 YYDKDF (reference sequence). The CDR3 contains 16 residues. With V trimmed by 8 bases and J by 4 bases, 14 bases remained unmatched. The CDR3 is CATVPGRSSGSDTQYF. DNA of the CDR3: TGTGCCACCGTCCCAGGGCGGTCTAGCGGGTCAGATACGCAGTATTTT.

This chain joins TRBV7-9 and TRBJ2-3; 7 bases match TRBD2. This CDR3 region has 14 residues. The V gene's germline CDR1 is SEHNR and CDR2 FQNEAQ (reference sequence). Unmatched junction bases numbered 3, after V lost 1 base and J lost 5 bases. The CDR3 DNA follows: TGTGCCAGCAGCTTAGACGGGAGGAGAGATACGCAGTATTTT. This encodes CASSLDGRRDTQYF.

This chain connects TRBV28 to TRBJ2-4; 8 bases line up with TRBD1. The junction had 5 bases not matched to a gene; V was cut back by 4 bases and J by 9 bases. Germline lookup yields CDR1 MDHEN and CDR2 SYDVKM. This CDR3 spans 13 amino acids. The CDR3 DNA sequence: TGTGCCAGCAGTTCCACCGGACAGGGCATTCAGTACTTC. This encodes CASSSTGQGIQYF.

In its sample, this clone was seen once. This chain joins TRBV28 and TRBJ2-5; 10 positions match TRBD2. The CDR3 sequence is 16 residues long. V lost 3 bases and J lost 5; bases outside the gene matches: 9. Germline V gene data show CDR1 as MDHEN and CDR2 as SYDVKM. The CDR3 is CASSLEAGGVMETQYF. The CDR3 coding sequence is TGTGCCAGCAGTTTGGAAGCGGGAGGGGTAATGGAGACCCAGTACTTC.

This sequence joins TRBV10-3 and TRBJ2-3, with a weak D call TRBD2 (6 bases). Germline-derived CDR1 and CDR2 are ENHRY and SYGVKD. V was shortened by 6 bases and J by 2 bases, with 9 bases between the two germline ends. This CDR3 has 13 amino acids. The CDR3 DNA follows: TGTGCCATCAGACGCGGGGTCACAGATACGCAGTATTTT. Its translation is CAIRRGVTDTQYF.

This clone was seen a few times. The gene calls are TRBV30 and TRBJ1-2; 9 bases match TRBD1. Germline V CDR1 and CDR2: GTSNPN, SVGIG (reference sequence). With 0 bases clipped from V and 0 bases from J, the junction kept 2 bases outside the gene matches. This CDR3 is built from 15 residues. The DNA of the CDR3 is TGTGCCTGGAGTGTCTGGACAGGGGCTAACTATGGCTACACCTTC. Its protein is CAWSVWTGANYGYTF.

The chain employs TRBV7-3 and TRBJ1-1, with a possible D match to TRBD1 (6 bases). The V gene lost 0 bases and the J gene lost 4 bases, with 12 bases spanning the gap. The CDR3 is made up of 15 amino acids. Germline V gene sequence: CDR1 SGHTA, CDR2 FQGTGA. The CDR3 DNA reads as TGTGCCAGCAGCTTAACTACTGGGGGCTCCACTGAAGCTTTCTTT. This sequence encodes CASSLTTGGSTEAFF. Full variable domain (remainder filled in from reference TRBV7-3 and TRBJ1-1): GAGVSQTPSNKVTEKGKYVELRCDPISGHTALYWYRQSLGQGPEFLIYFQGTGAADDSGLPNDRFFAVRPEGSVSTLKIQRTERGDSAVYLCASSLTTGGSTEAFFGQGTRLTVV.

The CDR3 nucleotides are TGTGCCAGCAGTTTGAGGACAGGGGTTACCGGGGAGCTGTTTTTT. It encodes CASSLRTGVTGELFF. The chain links TRBV28 to TRBJ2-2; 9 bases align to TRBD1. CDR1 is MDHEN and CDR2 is SYDVKM in the germline V gene. This CDR3 spans 15 amino acids. V trimming: 3 bases; J trimming: 5 bases; junction bases outside the gene matches: 4.

V gene TRBV28 combines with J gene TRBJ2-3, with TRBD1 matching over 10 bases. J was trimmed by 1 base and V by 4 bases; bases with no gene match: 5. CDR1 and CDR2 from the germline V gene are MDHEN and SYDVKM. The CDR3 is made up of 16 amino acids. This CDR3 reads CASSSRQGAGTDTQYF. DNA of the CDR3: TGTGCCAGCAGTTCCCGACAGGGGGCGGGCACAGATACGCAGTATTTT.

V usage is TRBV29-1 and J usage is TRBJ2-7, with D uncertain. Trimming cost V 4 bases and J 3 bases, with 13 bases left between them. CDR1 SQVTM and CDR2 ANQGSEA come from the germline V gene. The CDR3 runs 13 residues. The CDR3: CSVAAASNYEQYF. The DNA of the CDR3 is TGCAGCGTTGCGGCAGCGTCAAACTACGAGCAGTACTTC.